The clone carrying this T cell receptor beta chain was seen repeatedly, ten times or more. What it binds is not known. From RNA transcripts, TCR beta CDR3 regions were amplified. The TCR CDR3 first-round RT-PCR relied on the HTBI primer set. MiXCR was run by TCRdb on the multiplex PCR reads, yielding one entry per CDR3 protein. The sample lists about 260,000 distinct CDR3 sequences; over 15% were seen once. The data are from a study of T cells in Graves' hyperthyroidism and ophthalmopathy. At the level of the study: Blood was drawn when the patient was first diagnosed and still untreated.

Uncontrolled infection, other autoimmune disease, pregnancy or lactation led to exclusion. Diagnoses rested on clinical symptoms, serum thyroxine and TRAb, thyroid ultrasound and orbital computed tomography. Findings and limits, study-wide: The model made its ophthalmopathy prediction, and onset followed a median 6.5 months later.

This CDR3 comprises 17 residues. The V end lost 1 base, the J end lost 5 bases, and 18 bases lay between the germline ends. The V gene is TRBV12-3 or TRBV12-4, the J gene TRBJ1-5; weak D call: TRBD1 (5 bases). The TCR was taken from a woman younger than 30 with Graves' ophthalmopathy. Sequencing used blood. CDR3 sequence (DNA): TGTGCCAGCAGTTTAGGATTCGGGAAACGGGGGGATCAGCCCCAGCATTTT. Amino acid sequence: CASSLGFGKRGDQPQHF.